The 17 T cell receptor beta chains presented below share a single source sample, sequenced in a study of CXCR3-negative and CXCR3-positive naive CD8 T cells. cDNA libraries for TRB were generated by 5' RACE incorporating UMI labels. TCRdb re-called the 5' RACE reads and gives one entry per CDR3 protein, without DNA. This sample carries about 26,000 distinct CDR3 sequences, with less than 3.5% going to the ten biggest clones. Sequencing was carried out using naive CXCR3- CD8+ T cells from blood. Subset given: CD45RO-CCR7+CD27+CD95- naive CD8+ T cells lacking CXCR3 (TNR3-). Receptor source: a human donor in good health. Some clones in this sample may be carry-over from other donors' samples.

CDR3 in amino acids: CSVDYRGRAQTQYF. The chain recombines TRBV29-1 with TRBJ2-5; TCRdb returns TRBD1, unconfirmable since there is no DNA. The germline CDR1 and CDR2 sequences are SQVTM and ANQGSEA. The CDR3 is 14 amino acids.

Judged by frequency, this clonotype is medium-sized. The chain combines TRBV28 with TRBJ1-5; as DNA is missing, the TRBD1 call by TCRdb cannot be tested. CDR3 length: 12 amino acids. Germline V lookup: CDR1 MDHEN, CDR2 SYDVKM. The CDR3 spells CASSPRGQPQHF.

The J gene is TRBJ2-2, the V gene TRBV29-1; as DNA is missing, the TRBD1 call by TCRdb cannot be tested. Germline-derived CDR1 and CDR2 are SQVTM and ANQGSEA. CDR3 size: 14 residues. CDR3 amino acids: CSVGQGVAARELFF.

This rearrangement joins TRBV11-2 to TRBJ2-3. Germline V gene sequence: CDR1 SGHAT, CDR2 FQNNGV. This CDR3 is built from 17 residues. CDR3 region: CASSSFSRSARGDTQYF.

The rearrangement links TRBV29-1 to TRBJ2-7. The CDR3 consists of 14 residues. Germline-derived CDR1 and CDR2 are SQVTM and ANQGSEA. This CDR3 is CSVAGEGSRYEQYF.

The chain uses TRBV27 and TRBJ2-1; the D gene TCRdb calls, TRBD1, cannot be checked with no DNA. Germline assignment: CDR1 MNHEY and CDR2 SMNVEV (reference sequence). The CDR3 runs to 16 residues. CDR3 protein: CASSLVGHPVYNEQFF.

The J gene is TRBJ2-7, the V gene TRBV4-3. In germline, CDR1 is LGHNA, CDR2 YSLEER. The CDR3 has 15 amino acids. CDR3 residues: CASSQDREGSYEQYF.

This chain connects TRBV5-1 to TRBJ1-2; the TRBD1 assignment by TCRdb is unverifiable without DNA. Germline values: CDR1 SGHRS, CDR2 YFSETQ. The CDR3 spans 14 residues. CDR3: CASSLGQANYGYTF.

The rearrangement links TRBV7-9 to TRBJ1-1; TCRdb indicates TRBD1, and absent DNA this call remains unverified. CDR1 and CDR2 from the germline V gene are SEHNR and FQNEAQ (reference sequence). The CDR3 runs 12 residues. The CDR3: CASSTGYTEAFF.

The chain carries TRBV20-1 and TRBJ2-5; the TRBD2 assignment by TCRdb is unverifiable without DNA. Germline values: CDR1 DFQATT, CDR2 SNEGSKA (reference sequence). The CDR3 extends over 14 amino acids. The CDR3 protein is CSTLPSEPQETQYF.

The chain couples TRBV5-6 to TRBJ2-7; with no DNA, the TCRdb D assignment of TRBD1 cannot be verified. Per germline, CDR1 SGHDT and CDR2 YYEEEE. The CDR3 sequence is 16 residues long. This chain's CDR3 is CASSDRDRELLHEQYF. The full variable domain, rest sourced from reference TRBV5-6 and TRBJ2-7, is DAGVTQSPTHLIKTRGQQVTLRCSPKSGHDTVSWYQQALGQGPQFIFQYYEEEERQRGNFPDRFSGHQFPNYSSELNVNALLLGDSALYLCASSDRDRELLHEQYFGPGTRLTVT.

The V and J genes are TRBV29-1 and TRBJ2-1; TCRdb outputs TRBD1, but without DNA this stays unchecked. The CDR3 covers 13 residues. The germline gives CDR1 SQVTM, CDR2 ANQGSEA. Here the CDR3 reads CSVETGDHNEQFF.

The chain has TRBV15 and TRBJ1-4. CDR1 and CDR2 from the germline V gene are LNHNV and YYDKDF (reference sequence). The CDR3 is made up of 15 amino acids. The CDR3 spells CATSRGNGINEKLFF.

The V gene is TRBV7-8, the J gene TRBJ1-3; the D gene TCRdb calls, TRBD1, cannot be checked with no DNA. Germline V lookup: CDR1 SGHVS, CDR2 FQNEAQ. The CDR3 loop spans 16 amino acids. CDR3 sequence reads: CASSSGQGSKGNTIYF.

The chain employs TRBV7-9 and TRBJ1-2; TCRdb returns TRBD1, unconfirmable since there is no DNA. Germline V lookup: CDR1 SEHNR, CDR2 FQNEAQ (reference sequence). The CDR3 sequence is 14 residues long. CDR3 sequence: CASSLMEQGHGYTF.

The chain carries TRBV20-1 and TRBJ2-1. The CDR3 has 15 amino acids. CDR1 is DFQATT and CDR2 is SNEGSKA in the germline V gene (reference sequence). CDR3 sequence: CSAREAYQTYNEQFF.

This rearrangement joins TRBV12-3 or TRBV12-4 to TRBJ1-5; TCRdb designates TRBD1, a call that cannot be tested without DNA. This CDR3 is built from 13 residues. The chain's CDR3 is CASSFWGNQPQHF.